This T cell receptor (beta chain) was sequenced for a study of molecular identifiers for immune sequencing clone quantification. MiXCR, applied by TCRdb to the PCR reads, yields one record per CDR3 protein. The sample yields about 640,000 distinct CDR3 sequences, 20% seen once. This clonotype was found a few times. This CDR3 comprises 13 residues. With 4 bases removed from V and 2 bases from J, the gap between germline ends came to 8 bases. CDR1 KGHSH and CDR2 LQKENI come from the germline V gene. The chain combines TRBV18 with TRBJ2-5, with D possibly being TRBD1 or TRBD2 (5 bases each). Sequencing used naive CD8+ T cells from blood, with Jurkat cell RNA spiked in. Subset given: FACS-sorted CD8+CD4-CCR7+CD45RA+ naive T cells. This clonotype was sampled from a human donor in good health. Some libraries in this study had Jurkat cell RNA spiked in. Here the CDR3 reads CASSQGRQETQYF. The CDR3 DNA follows: TGTGCCAGCTCACAGGGACGACAAGAGACCCAGTACTTC. Drawing the rest from reference TRBV18 and TRBJ2-5, the complete variable domain is NAGVMQNPRHLVRRRGQEARLRCSPMKGHSHVYWYRQLPEEGLKFMVYLQKENIIDESGMPKERFSAEFPKEGPSILRIQQVVRGDSAAYFCASSQGRQETQYFGPGTRLLVL.